The source of this TCR beta chain is a study of control samples from healthy donors and cancer patients. This clone has only a few counts. Profiled with immunoSEQ multiplex PCR; TCRdb holds only in-frame clones, not every one. The data contain more than 95,000 clones, around 87% of them singletons. J gave up 0 bases and V 6 bases, and 9 bases lay outside the gene matches. CDR1 MDHEN and CDR2 SYDVKM come from the germline V gene. The CDR3 sequence is 16 residues long. The genes are TRBV28 and TRBJ2-7; TRBD2 agrees at 9 bases. This clonotype was obtained from a man in his sixties in good health. The sequenced sample consisted of blood. CDR3 in DNA: TGTGCCAGCAGCAGACCGGCTAGCGGGGACTCCTACGAGCAGTACTTC. Encoded protein: CASSRPASGDSYEQYF.